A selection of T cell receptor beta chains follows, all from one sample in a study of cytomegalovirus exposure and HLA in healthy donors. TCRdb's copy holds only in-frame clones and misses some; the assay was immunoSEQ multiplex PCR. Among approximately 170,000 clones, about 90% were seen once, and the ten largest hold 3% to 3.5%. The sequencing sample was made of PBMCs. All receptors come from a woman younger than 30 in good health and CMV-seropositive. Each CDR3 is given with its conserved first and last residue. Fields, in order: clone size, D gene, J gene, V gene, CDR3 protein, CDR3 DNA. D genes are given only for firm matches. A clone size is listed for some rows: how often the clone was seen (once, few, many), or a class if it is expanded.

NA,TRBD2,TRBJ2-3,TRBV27,CASSDTGTSKADTQYF,TGTGCCAGCAGTGATACCGGGACTAGTAAAGCAGATACGCAGTATTTT
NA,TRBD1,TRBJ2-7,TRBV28,CASSDRVGRYEQYF,TGTGCCAGCAGTGACAGGGTGGGTCGGTACGAGCAGTACTTC
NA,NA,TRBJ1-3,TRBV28,CASSSPGRAGGNTIYF,TGTGCCAGCAGTTCCCCCGGCAGGGCGGGAGGAAACACCATATATTTT
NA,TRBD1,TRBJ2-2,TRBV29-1,CSGPPTGGRGTGELFF,TGCAGCGGCCCTCCTACAGGGGGGCGAGGTACCGGGGAGCTGTTTTTT
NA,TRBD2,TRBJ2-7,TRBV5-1,CASSLAGTSGYEQYF,TGCGCCAGCAGCTTGGCAGGGACTAGCGGTTACGAGCAGTACTTC
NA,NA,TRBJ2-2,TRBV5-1,CASSLGLLHGELFF,TGCGCCAGCAGCTTAGGACTACTGCACGGGGAGCTGTTTTTT
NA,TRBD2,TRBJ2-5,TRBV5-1,CASSLPSGGGPRETQYF,TGCGCCAGCAGCCTCCCCTCCGGGGGGGGGCCGAGAGAGACCCAGTACTTC
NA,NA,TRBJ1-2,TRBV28,CASRPARGKGGYTF,TGTGCCAGCAGGCCCGCGAGAGGGAAAGGTGGCTACACCTTC
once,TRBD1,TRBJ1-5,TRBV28,CASGPTGARNQPQHF,TGTGCCAGCGGTCCTACAGGGGCCCGCAATCAGCCCCAGCATTTT
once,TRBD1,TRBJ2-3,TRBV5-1,CASSLDRGRDTQYF,TGCGCCAGCAGCTTGGATAGGGGGCGAGATACGCAGTATTTT
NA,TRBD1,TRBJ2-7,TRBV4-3,CASSQDQGATYEQYF,TGCGCCAGCAGCCAAGATCAGGGGGCCACCTACGAGCAGTACTTC
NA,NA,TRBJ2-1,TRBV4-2,CASSFKGGRGNEQFF,TGTGCCAGCAGCTTCAAGGGGGGGAGGGGTAATGAGCAGTTCTTC
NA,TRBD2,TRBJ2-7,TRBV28,CASKEVGTAGLAGGPWYEQYF,TGTGCCAGCAAGGAAGTTGGGACAGCGGGACTAGCGGGAGGGCCGTGGTACGAGCAGTACTTC
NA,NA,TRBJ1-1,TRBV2,CASRGDKLMPFF,TGTGCCAGCAGGGGGGACAAGCTGATGCCTTTCTTT
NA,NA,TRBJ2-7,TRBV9,CASSSPYHPYEQYF,TGTGCCAGCAGCAGTCCCTACCACCCCTACGAGCAGTACTTC
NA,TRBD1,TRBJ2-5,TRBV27,CASSLLGQGQETQYF,TGTGCCAGCAGTTTACTAGGACAGGGGCAAGAGACCCAGTACTTC
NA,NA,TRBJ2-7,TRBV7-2,CASSLDRSYPEQYF,TGTGCCAGCAGCTTAGACAGAAGCTACCCCGAGCAGTACTTC
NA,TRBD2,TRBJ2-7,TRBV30,CAWSPGGGGRKQYF,TGTGCCTGGAGTCCAGGCGGGGGAGGCCGCAAGCAGTACTTC
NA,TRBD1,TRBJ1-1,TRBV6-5,CASSPGTGPEAFF,TGTGCCAGCAGTCCCGGGACAGGACCTGAAGCTTTCTTT
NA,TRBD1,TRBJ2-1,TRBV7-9,CASSFHGQVAYPVYNEQFF,TGTGCCAGCAGCTTCCACGGACAGGTAGCGTACCCAGTCTACAATGAGCAGTTCTTC
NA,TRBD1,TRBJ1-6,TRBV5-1,CASSLWTGDNSPLHF,TGCGCCAGCAGCTTATGGACAGGGGATAATTCACCCCTCCACTTT
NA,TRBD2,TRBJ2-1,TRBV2,CASSGLAGGGNEQFF,TGTGCCAGCAGCGGACTAGCGGGGGGCGGGAATGAGCAGTTCTTC
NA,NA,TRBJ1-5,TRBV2,CASIGGGGRSNQPQHF,TGTGCCAGCATCGGGGGGGGCGGGCGTAGCAATCAGCCCCAGCATTTT
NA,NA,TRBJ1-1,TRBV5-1,CASSLSTGYTEAFF,TGCGCCAGCAGCTTGTCTACAGGGTACACTGAAGCTTTCTTT
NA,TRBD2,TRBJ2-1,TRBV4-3,CASSSGPTSGMRSYNEQFF,TGCGCCAGCAGCTCGGGACCTACCAGCGGGATGAGGTCCTACAATGAGCAGTTCTTC
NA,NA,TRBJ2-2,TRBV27,CASRLAANTGELFF,TGTGCCAGCAGACTAGCCGCGAACACCGGGGAGCTGTTTTTT
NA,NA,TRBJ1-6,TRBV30,CAWSGYYNSPLHF,TGTGCCTGGAGTGGCTACTATAATTCACCCCTCCACTTT
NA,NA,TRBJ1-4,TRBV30,CAWSVNNEKLFF,TGTGCCTGGAGTGTCAACAACGAAAAACTGTTTTTT
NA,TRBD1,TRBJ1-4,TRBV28,CASSSRQGMLTNEKLFF,TGTGCCAGCAGTTCTCGACAGGGGATGTTAACTAATGAAAAACTGTTTTTT
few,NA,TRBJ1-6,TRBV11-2,CASSLEGGGPSPLHF,TGTGCCAGCAGCTTAGAGGGAGGGGGGCCTTCACCCCTCCACTTT